The 28 T cell receptor beta chains reported below all come from one sample, sequenced in a study of naive and memory T cell subsets. Four PCR rounds used nested alpha and beta constant region primers plus the SP2 primer. One entry per CDR3 protein, called by TCRdb with MiXCR from the 5' RACE reads. The sample consists of roughly 60,000 distinct CDR3 sequences, about 7% of them appearing once. A UMI-containing oligonucleotide was joined by 3' ligation to the TCR cDNA template. The receptors were sampled from a male donor in good health.

The rearrangement joins TRBV12-5 to TRBJ1-1, with 9 nucleotides matching TRBD1. The CDR3 is 17 residues long. Germline-derived CDR1 and CDR2 are LGHNT and FRNRAP. The junction had 13 bases not matched to a gene; V was cut back by 7 bases and J by 1 base. The CDR3 coding sequence is TGTGCTAGTGTCTCTTCACAGGGGGCGCGAGGGAACACTGAAGCTTTCTTT. Protein sequence: CASVSSQGARGNTEAFF.

The sample holds a few counts of this clonotype. The chain joins TRBV19 to TRBJ2-7; TRBD2 aligns across 8 bases. CDR1 LNHDA and CDR2 SQIVND come from the germline V gene (reference sequence). The CDR3 sequence is 14 residues long. The V segment lost 7 bases and the J segment 2 bases; nucleotides outside the gene matches: 7. CDR3: CASTPGGGTYEQYF. In nucleotides, the CDR3 is TGTGCCAGTACCCCGGGGGGGGGAACCTACGAGCAGTACTTC.

The V gene is TRBV15, the J gene TRBJ1-2; D possibly corresponds to TRBD1 (5 bases). Germline V lookup: CDR1 LNHNV, CDR2 YYDKDF (reference sequence). There are 16 residues in the CDR3. Trimming took 3 bases from V and 6 from J, leaving 20 bases between them. The CDR3 spells CATSSPQVGLKHGYTF. CDR3 sequence (DNA): TGTGCCACCAGCAGTCCCCAGGTGGGGCTAAAGCATGGCTACACCTTC.

There are many counts of this clonotype. The gene calls are TRBV6-5 and TRBJ1-1, with D possibly matching TRBD1 (5 bases). The CDR3 totals 15 residues. V shed 6 bases and J shed 2 bases, with 16 bases lying between them. From germline, CDR1 is MNHEY and CDR2 SVGAGI. The CDR3 nucleotides are TGTGCCAGCAGAGAGGGGCCCGCAGCCAACACTGAAGCTTTCTTT. Protein sequence: CASREGPAANTEAFF.

This clonotype was recorded a few times. The V call is TRBV6-5, the J call TRBJ2-2, with 10 nucleotides matching TRBD2. Germline CDR1 is MNHEY and CDR2 is SVGAGI. The CDR3 spans 15 residues. V lost 6 bases to trimming and J lost 4 bases; unmatched junction nucleotides: 5. DNA of the CDR3: TGTGCCAGCAGCCGAAGCGGGGGGGGCACCGGGGAGCTGTTTTTT. It translates to CASSRSGGGTGELFF.

This clonotype was observed at least ten times. V is TRBV7-8 and J is TRBJ1-2; a possible D gene is TRBD1 (5 bases). Germline values: CDR1 SGHVS, CDR2 FQNEAQ. There are 18 residues in the CDR3. Trimming took off 2 bases at V and 6 bases at J, with 25 bases between the two ends. Here the CDR3 reads CASSLPYLVLVGVDGYTF. The CDR3 bases are TGTGCCAGCAGCTTACCATATCTCGTCCTGGTAGGGGTTGATGGCTACACCTTC.

This clonotype has more than one count but fewer than ten. The chain has TRBV15 and TRBJ1-2, with a tentative D call TRBD1 (5 bases). With 0 bases removed from V and 4 bases from J, the gap between germline ends came to 9 bases. Germline loops: CDR1 LNHNV, CDR2 YYDKDF (reference sequence). CDR3 length equals 14 residues. CDR3 sequence: CATSRDEGTYGYTF. The CDR3 DNA reads as TGTGCCACCAGCAGAGATGAGGGGACCTATGGCTACACCTTC.

The sample holds a few counts of this clonotype. This chain joins TRBV29-1 and TRBJ1-2, with D possibly being TRBD1 (5 bases). The CDR3 contains 13 residues. Trimming removed 2 bases from V and 4 bases from J, with 11 bases in between. From germline, CDR1 is SQVTM and CDR2 ANQGSEA. The CDR3 coding sequence is TGCAGCGTTGAAACCCAGGGCTCCTATGGCTACACCTTC. Its translation: CSVETQGSYGYTF.

CDR3 coding DNA: TGTGCCAGCAGCTTAATATCTGGGAATTATAATTCACCCCTCCACTTT. Residues: CASSLISGNYNSPLHF. The chain combines TRBV11-2 with TRBJ1-6; D is uncertain. The CDR3 runs to 16 residues. The germline gives CDR1 SGHAT, CDR2 FQNNGV. Trimming removed 2 bases from V and 4 bases from J, with 12 bases in between.

The V and J genes are TRBV12-3 or TRBV12-4 and TRBJ1-4; D might be TRBD1 (5 bases). Trimming removed 6 bases from V and 5 bases from J, with 16 bases in between. CDR3 length: 15 amino acids. The DNA of the CDR3 is TGTGCCAGCAGATGGGGCCAAGGGCGGAATGAAAAACTGTTTTTT. It translates to CASRWGQGRNEKLFF.

The chain links TRBV12-3 or TRBV12-4 to TRBJ2-5; the match to TRBD2 covers 9 bases. The CDR3 spans 16 residues. V lost 3 bases to trimming and J lost 1 base; unmatched junction nucleotides: 6. Here the CDR3 reads CASSFMSSGAQETQYF. CDR3 sequence (DNA): TGTGCCAGCAGTTTTATGTCTAGCGGGGCCCAAGAGACCCAGTACTTC.

There are a few counts of this clonotype. V and J are TRBV27 and TRBJ1-5; D is uncertain. The V gene lost 2 bases and the J gene lost 7 bases, with 9 bases spanning the gap. Germline V lookup: CDR1 MNHEY, CDR2 SMNVEV (reference sequence). The CDR3 covers 13 residues. CDR3 coding DNA: TGTGCCAGCAGTTTACAGACCAGCCAGCCCCAGCATTTT. Protein sequence: CASSLQTSQPQHF.

This rearrangement joins TRBV30 to TRBJ2-7; the D is unclear. V was trimmed by 1 base and J by 0 bases, leaving 10 bases between them. Germline CDR1 GTSNPN, CDR2 SVGIG (reference sequence). This CDR3 spans 14 amino acids. The CDR3 sequence is CAWSAALVSYEQYF. CDR3 DNA: TGTGCCTGGAGTGCGGCGCTAGTCTCCTACGAGCAGTACTTC.

The CDR3 protein is CASSQMTSGRGYEQYF. The CDR3 coding sequence is TGCGCCAGCAGCCAAATGACTAGCGGGAGAGGCTACGAGCAGTACTTC. The chain is built from TRBV4-1 and TRBJ2-7, with 12 bases that match TRBD2. CDR1 is MGHRA and CDR2 is YSYEKL in the germline V gene. The CDR3 length is 16 residues. Unmatched junction bases numbered 5, after V lost 2 bases and J lost 3 bases.

This chain joins TRBV6-5 and TRBJ2-7; D is possibly TRBD2 (6 bases). The germline CDR1 and CDR2 sequences are MNHEY and SVGAGI. Trimming removed 6 bases at V and 1 base at J, with 10 bases between. The CDR3 is made up of 13 amino acids. In DNA form, the CDR3 reads TGTGCCAGCAGCCCACGGGGGTCCTACGAGCAGTACTTC. Its protein product is CASSPRGSYEQYF.

V usage is TRBV7-6 and J usage is TRBJ1-6, with 8 bases that match TRBD1. Trimming cost V 1 base and J 13 bases; bases outside gene matches: 9. Germline V gene data show CDR1 as SGHVS and CDR2 as FNYEAQ. CDR3 length: 15 amino acids. DNA for the CDR3: TGTGCCAGCAGCTTAGGCGGACAGGGCTTGCGCCCCCTCCACTTT. This encodes CASSLGGQGLRPLHF.

This clonotype was seen a few times. This rearrangement joins TRBV7-9 to TRBJ2-7, with D tentatively TRBD1 (7 bases). This CDR3 is 11 amino acids long. CDR1 and CDR2 (germline): SEHNR, FQNEAQ (reference sequence). The V and J ends lost 7 bases and 7 bases respectively, with 11 bases between them. CDR3 amino acids: CASTQGGEQYF. The CDR3 coding sequence is TGTGCCAGCACCCAGGGGGGTGAGCAGTACTTC. Combining the CDR3 with reference TRBV7-9 and TRBJ2-7 gives the whole variable domain DTGVSQNPRHKITKRGQNVTFRCDPISEHNRLYWYRQTLGQGPEFLTYFQNEAQLEKSRLLSDRFSAERPKGSFSTLEIQRTEQGDSAMYLCASTQGGEQYFGPGTRLTVT.

This clonotype was detected a few times. This rearrangement joins TRBV2 to TRBJ1-1; D perhaps matches TRBD1 (5 bases). Germline lookup yields CDR1 SNHLY and CDR2 FYNNEI. V was trimmed by 6 bases and J by 10 bases, leaving 18 bases between them. The CDR3 totals 13 residues. This CDR3 is CASSRDLGLGAFF. The CDR3 nucleotides read TGTGCCAGCAGCAGGGACCTGGGGCTTGGAGCTTTCTTT.

This clonotype occurred a few times. V and J are TRBV25-1 and TRBJ1-3, with D unresolved. CDR3 length equals 13 residues. V dropped 1 base and J dropped 6 bases, with 7 bases sitting between them. The germline V gene has CDR1 MGHDK and CDR2 SYGVNS. Here the CDR3 reads CASSEFGLNTIYF. CDR3 nucleotide sequence: TGTGCCAGCAGTGAATTTGGCTTAAACACCATATATTTT.

This clonotype was detected many times. The chain joins TRBV20-1 to TRBJ2-2; D may be TRBD1 (7 bases). The CDR3 is 16 residues long. In germline, CDR1 is DFQATT, CDR2 SNEGSKA (reference sequence). V was cut by 0 bases and J by 3 bases, with 14 bases left in between. The CDR3 bases are TGCAGTGCTAGAGATTACAGGGGAGGCGACACCGGGGAGCTGTTTTTT. This sequence encodes CSARDYRGGDTGELFF.

In its sample, this clonotype was seen many times. This rearrangement joins TRBV19 to TRBJ2-2; D is unresolved. Germline V lookup: CDR1 LNHDA, CDR2 SQIVND (reference sequence). The CDR3 has 13 residues. V was shortened by 3 bases and J by 4 bases, with 6 bases between the two germline ends. The CDR3 spells CASSITVTGELFF. Here the CDR3 DNA reads TGTGCCAGTAGTATTACAGTCACCGGGGAGCTGTTTTTT.

At least ten counts were recorded for this clonotype. CDR3: CSVGSTDTQYF. The CDR3, as DNA: TGCAGCGTTGGCAGCACAGATACGCAGTATTTT. The V call is TRBV29-1, the J call TRBJ2-3; no clear D gene. Germline CDR1 reads SQVTM; CDR2 reads ANQGSEA. V lost 4 bases and J 0 bases, leaving 2 bases between the germline ends. The CDR3 loop spans 11 amino acids.

This clonotype was detected ten times or more. This CDR3 reads CSPLWGETQYF. CDR3 in DNA: TGCAGCCCCCTATGGGGGGAGACCCAGTACTTC. The V gene is TRBV29-1, the J gene TRBJ2-5; possibly TRBD1 or TRBD2 for D (5 bases each). CDR3 length: 11 residues. Germline V gives CDR1 SQVTM, CDR2 ANQGSEA. The V end was cut by 8 bases, the J end by 5 bases, with 12 bases between.

This clonotype was seen ten or more times. The genes are TRBV7-9 and TRBJ2-5; 8 bases map to TRBD2. Germline-derived CDR1 and CDR2 are SEHNR and FQNEAQ (reference sequence). The CDR3 sequence is 17 residues long. Trimming at V came to 0 bases and at J to 5 bases, leaving 11 bases not matched to a gene. The CDR3 coding sequence is TGTGCCAGCAGCTTAGCCTCACTAGCGGAGGGGCGGGAGACCCAGTACTTC. It yields the protein CASSLASLAEGRETQYF.

Remarks on this clonotype: This may be a read error: a much more frequent sequence differs by one nucleotide. The missing conserved phenylalanine or tryptophan at the end of this CDR3 makes a read error likely. The chain recombines TRBV5-4 with TRBJ2-4; the D gene is possibly TRBD1 (5 bases). This CDR3 has 14 residues. CDR1 and CDR2 (germline): SGHNT, YYREEE (reference sequence). The V gene lost 5 bases and the J gene lost 8 bases, with 17 bases spanning the gap. The CDR3 region is CASRPTQDVDIQYL. The CDR3 nucleotides read TGTGCCAGCAGACCCACACAGGACGTGGACATTCAGTACCTC.

A few counts support this clonotype. The rearrangement uses TRBV19 and TRBJ2-7; D may be TRBD1 or TRBD2 (5 bases each). CDR1 LNHDA and CDR2 SQIVND come from the germline V gene (reference sequence). V dropped 8 bases and J dropped 0 bases, with 17 bases sitting between them. This CDR3 comprises 15 residues. CDR3 sequence: CASRFSGTLSYEQYF. Written as DNA, the CDR3 is TGTGCCAGTCGTTTCTCCGGGACGCTCTCCTACGAGCAGTACTTC.

This clonotype was seen a few times. The chain uses TRBV5-1 and TRBJ2-2; D is ambiguous. This CDR3 has 14 residues. V was pared by 5 bases and J by 0 bases, with 8 bases between. Looked up from germline, CDR1 is SGHRS and CDR2 is YFSETQ. Here the CDR3 DNA reads TGCGCCAGCAGTCCCGACTCGAACACCGGGGAGCTGTTTTTT. The encoded protein is CASSPDSNTGELFF.

As for this clonotype: A much larger clone differs by one base, so this may be a read error. The chain links TRBV20-1 to TRBJ2-7, with D perhaps matching TRBD1 (5 bases). Germline lookup yields CDR1 DFQATT and CDR2 SNEGSKA (reference sequence). The CDR3 extends over 11 amino acids. The V end was cut by 4 bases, the J end by 8 bases, with 12 bases between. CDR3 amino acids: CSANDRYKQYF. The CDR3 region has the DNA TGCAGTGCTAATGACAGATACAAGCAGTACTTC.